Presented here are 6 T cell receptor beta chains from one specimen sequenced in a study of CD8+CD57+ T cells in acquired aplastic anemia. Genomic DNA served as template for TCR beta VDJ and CDR3 profiling. TCRdb reprocessed the reads via MiXCR and lists one record per CDR3 protein. This table holds approximately 130,000 distinct CDR3 sequences, 40% found once. All patients picked for sequencing had shown, by flow cytometry, an expansion of CD8+CD57+ cells. The sequencing sample was made of sorted CD4+, CD8+, or CD8+CD57+ T cells (not recorded which) from PBMCs. All receptors derive from a human donor with aplastic anemia.

This clonotype was seen at least ten times. The rearrangement joins TRBV2 to TRBJ1-1; the D is unclear. Germline V lookup: CDR1 SNHLY, CDR2 FYNNEI. Between the trimmed V and J ends, which lost 6 bases and 1 base, there was a span of 9 bases. This CDR3 has 13 amino acids. The CDR3 bases are TGTGCCAGCAGAGCATCAGGGAACACTGAAGCTTTCTTT. Protein sequence: CASRASGNTEAFF.

This clonotype turned up a few times. The rearrangement uses TRBV30 and TRBJ1-4; no clear D gene. Germline V lookup: CDR1 GTSNPN, CDR2 SVGIG (reference sequence). V gave up 5 bases and J gave up 0 bases, with 13 bases separating them. The CDR3 spans 15 residues. CDR3 coding DNA: TGTGCCTGGGACTTGAAGCGTGCAACTAATGAAAAACTGTTTTTT. It is translated as CAWDLKRATNEKLFF.

This clonotype was observed many times. V gene TRBV12-3 or TRBV12-4 combines with J gene TRBJ1-1, with D perhaps TRBD1 (6 bases). The CDR3 length is 14 residues. Deletions cut 4 bases from V and 3 bases from J, with 12 bases between. In DNA, the CDR3 is TGTGCCAGCAGTTCCCGGACAGAACACACTGAAGCTTTCTTT. Translating gives CASSSRTEHTEAFF.

This clonotype was counted between two and nine times. The chain uses TRBV7-9 and TRBJ2-5; D remains unclear. The V end lost 6 bases, the J end lost 1 base, and 9 bases lay between the germline ends. The CDR3 is 13 amino acids. In germline, CDR1 is SEHNR, CDR2 FQNEAQ (reference sequence). CDR3 in amino acids: CASSLSLQETQYF. The CDR3 DNA sequence: TGTGCCAGCAGTTTATCGCTCCAAGAGACCCAGTACTTC.

The rearrangement links TRBV29-1 to TRBJ2-7; no definite D call. The CDR3 covers 14 residues. Germline V lookup: CDR1 SQVTM, CDR2 ANQGSEA. V was cut by 1 base and J by 3 bases, with 13 bases left in between. CDR3 protein: CSVEVVGGDYEQYV. CDR3 in DNA: TGCAGCGTTGAAGTTGTGGGCGGAGACTACGAGCAGTACGTC.

This clonotype was counted only a few times. V is TRBV6-2 or TRBV6-3 and J is TRBJ2-1, with 7 bases lining up with TRBD1. The V and J ends lost 2 bases and 6 bases, in that order; junction bases with no gene match: 13. The CDR3 sequence is 17 residues long. Germline-derived CDR1 and CDR2 are MNHEY and SVGEGT. This CDR3 reads CASSYRSPGGVINEQFF. CDR3 DNA: TGTGCCAGCAGTTACAGAAGTCCAGGGGGAGTCATCAATGAGCAGTTCTTC.